These 21 T cell receptor beta chains came from one sample sequenced in a study of shared clonotypes between healthy human individuals. TCRdb's table, derived via immunoSEQ multiplex PCR, lists solely in-frame clones and lacks some. The sample contains roughly 2.2 million clones, 80% to 95% of which appear only once. Material: naive CD4+ T cells from PBMCs. As for subset: CD45RA+ positively selected. The receptors were sampled from a man younger than 30 in good health. Some clones in this sample may be carry-over from other donors' samples.

The chain recombines TRBV5-1 with TRBJ2-1; the match to TRBD2 covers 11 bases. Germline trimming cut 4 bases from V and 9 bases from J; bases unmatched to any gene: 9. Germline V gives CDR1 SGHRS, CDR2 YFSETQ. This CDR3 comprises 15 residues. The CDR3: CASSVRLAGGSEQFF. DNA of the CDR3: TGCGCCAGCAGCGTACGTCTAGCGGGAGGAAGTGAGCAGTTCTTC.

The chain is built from TRBV6-1 and TRBJ2-7, with D uncertain. CDR1 and CDR2 from the germline V gene are MNHNS and SASEGT. With 8 bases removed from V and 3 bases from J, the gap between germline ends came to 8 bases. The CDR3 is 11 amino acids. CDR3 in DNA: TGTGCCAGCTCGGCTGTCTACGAGCAGTACTTC. Protein sequence: CASSAVYEQYF.

This chain joins TRBV28 and TRBJ2-1; the D is unclear. CDR3 size: 13 residues. CDR1 is MDHEN, CDR2 SYDVKM, per germline. Trimming removed 3 bases from V and 8 bases from J, with 11 bases in between. The CDR3 protein is CASSFGREDEQFF. The CDR3 DNA reads TGTGCCAGCAGTTTTGGCAGAGAGGATGAGCAGTTCTTC.

The chain employs TRBV7-9 and TRBJ1-1; D possibly corresponds to TRBD1 (5 bases). The V and J ends lost 2 bases and 11 bases respectively, with 15 bases between them. The length of the CDR3 is 13 residues. In germline, CDR1 is SEHNR, CDR2 FQNEAQ (reference sequence). CDR3 loop: CASSLRGEWTAFF. The CDR3 DNA sequence: TGTGCCAGCAGCTTAAGGGGCGAGTGGACGGCTTTCTTT.

The V and J genes are TRBV10-3 and TRBJ2-7; 8 bases fit TRBD1. Germline-derived CDR1 and CDR2 are ENHRY and SYGVKD. This CDR3 region has 14 residues. Germline trimming cut 7 bases from V and 5 bases from J; bases unmatched to any gene: 10. The CDR3 region has the DNA TGTGCCATCAAAGGACAGGGCCGTGTGGACGAGCAGTACTTC. Protein product: CAIKGQGRVDEQYF.

Remarks on this clone: The same CDR3 is also encoded by other DNA sequences in this sample. The J gene is TRBJ2-2, the V gene TRBV5-1; D is unclear. The V gene lost 0 bases and the J gene lost 0 bases, with 6 bases spanning the gap. This CDR3 spans 15 amino acids. CDR1 and CDR2 (germline): SGHRS, YFSETQ. The CDR3: CASSLVQTNTGELFF. CDR3 nucleotides: TGCGCCAGCAGCTTGGTTCAGACGAACACCGGGGAGCTGTTTTTT.

The chain links TRBV10-3 to TRBJ2-2; D gene uncertain. The CDR3 totals 15 residues. V lost 4 bases, J lost 0 bases, and 9 bases lay in between. CDR1 and CDR2 from the germline V gene are ENHRY and SYGVKD. The CDR3 coding sequence is TGTGCCATCAGTGCTGGCAGCACGAACACCGGGGAGCTGTTTTTT. Translated: CAISAGSTNTGELFF.

This clone has only one observation. The V call is TRBV15, the J call TRBJ2-5, with D perhaps matching TRBD2 (6 bases). V lost 0 bases and J 2 bases, leaving 13 bases between the germline ends. Germline CDR1 and CDR2: LNHNV and YYDKDF (reference sequence). CDR3 length equals 16 residues. The CDR3 DNA follows: TGTGCCACCAGCAGAGATGGGAGCGGGTTTCAAGAGACCCAGTACTTC. This sequence encodes CATSRDGSGFQETQYF.

V and J are TRBV7-6 and TRBJ2-1, with 10 nucleotides matching TRBD2. CDR1 is SGHVS and CDR2 is FNYEAQ in the germline V gene. Trimming at V came to 1 base and at J to 6 bases, leaving 9 bases not matched to a gene. This CDR3 comprises 17 residues. The CDR3 nucleotides read TGTGCCAGCAGCTTAGGAACTAGCGGGACCCTCCGCAATGAGCAGTTCTTC. Protein: CASSLGTSGTLRNEQFF.

This chain uses TRBV7-9 with TRBJ1-4; D not certain. V lost 1 base, J lost 3 bases, and 6 bases lay in between. The germline V gene encodes CDR1 SEHNR and CDR2 FQNEAQ (reference sequence). The CDR3 consists of 14 residues. The CDR3 protein is CASSLVSSNEKLFF. DNA of the CDR3: TGTGCCAGCAGCTTAGTTTCTTCTAATGAAAAACTGTTTTTT.

The rearrangement links TRBV20-1 to TRBJ2-3; D is uncertain. Per the germline V gene, CDR1 is DFQATT and CDR2 is SNEGSKA (reference sequence). Trimming removed 6 bases at V and 6 bases at J, with 7 bases between. The CDR3 has 10 amino acids. This CDR3 is CSAFHDTQYF. The CDR3 nucleotides read TGCAGTGCCTTTCACGATACGCAGTATTTT.

This clone was seen only once. The CDR3 coding sequence is TGTGCCAGCAGCCCCGGGACTAGCGGGAGGGTGAGGGATACGCAGTATTTT. Protein product: CASSPGTSGRVRDTQYF. The chain couples TRBV7-9 to TRBJ2-3, with 16 bases fitting TRBD2. V lost 5 bases to trimming and J lost 6 bases; unmatched junction nucleotides: 8. Germline V CDR1 and CDR2: SEHNR, FQNEAQ (reference sequence). The CDR3 length is 17 residues.

The CDR3 region has the DNA TGCGCCAGCAAGGACAGGGCTGGAGGAAACACCATATATTTT. Residues: CASKDRAGGNTIYF. V is TRBV5-1 and J is TRBJ1-3, with 8 bases identical to TRBD1. Germline V gene data show CDR1 as SGHRS and CDR2 as YFSETQ. The CDR3 extends over 14 amino acids. V was clipped by 6 bases and J by 4 bases; unmatched bases: 6.

The rearrangement joins TRBV4-1 to TRBJ1-1; 7 nucleotides match TRBD1. Trimming took 2 bases from V and 0 from J; bases not matched to a gene: 0. The CDR3 consists of 14 residues. CDR1 MGHRA and CDR2 YSYEKL come from the germline V gene. CDR3 nucleotide sequence: TGCGCCAGCAGCCAACAGGGGGTGAACACTGAAGCTTTCTTT. It yields the protein CASSQQGVNTEAFF.

V is TRBV19 and J is TRBJ1-4; D not resolved. V lost 9 bases and J 5 bases, leaving 4 bases between the germline ends. The CDR3 runs 10 residues. The germline V gene has CDR1 LNHDA and CDR2 SQIVND (reference sequence). CDR3 coding DNA: TGTGCCAGCATCAATGAAAAACTGTTTTTT. As protein: CASINEKLFF. Full variable domain (rest looked up from reference TRBV19 and TRBJ1-4): DGGITQSPKYLFRKEGQNVTLSCEQNLNHDAMYWYRQDPGQGLRLIYYSQIVNDFQKGDIAEGYSVSREKKESFPLTVTSAQKNPTAFYLCASINEKLFFGSGTQLSVL.

Of note for this clone: The same CDR3 arises from other DNA sequences in this sample as well. The chain employs TRBV5-4 and TRBJ1-3; D remains ambiguous. Trimming removed 0 bases from V and 0 bases from J, with 7 bases in between. Looked up from germline, CDR1 is SGHNT and CDR2 is YYREEE (reference sequence). The CDR3 extends over 15 amino acids. CDR3 in amino acids: CASSLGGSSGNTIYF. The CDR3 region has the DNA TGTGCCAGCAGCTTGGGCGGCTCCTCTGGAAACACCATATATTTT.

The rearrangement links TRBV28 to TRBJ1-5, with 10 bases aligning to TRBD1. Germline lookup yields CDR1 MDHEN and CDR2 SYDVKM. This CDR3 is 18 amino acids long. V lost 6 bases, J lost 0 bases, and 11 bases stayed unmatched. The CDR3 reads CASSPPTGGGYSNQPQHF. Written as DNA, the CDR3 is TGTGCCAGCAGCCCACCGACAGGGGGCGGTTATAGCAATCAGCCCCAGCATTTT.

The V call is TRBV2, the J call TRBJ1-3; the D gene is possibly TRBD1 (5 bases). The CDR3 runs 16 residues. The germline V and J ends were trimmed by 2 bases and 0 bases, with 11 bases remaining between them. Germline V gene lookup returns CDR1 SNHLY and CDR2 FYNNEI. DNA for the CDR3: TGTGCCAGCAGTGAACAAGGGACTGCCTCTGGAAACACCATATATTTT. Protein: CASSEQGTASGNTIYF.

V gene TRBV15 combines with J gene TRBJ1-5; no clear D. Germline-derived CDR1 and CDR2 are LNHNV and YYDKDF (reference sequence). This CDR3 has 17 amino acids. Trimming removed 0 bases from V and 2 bases from J, with 14 bases in between. In nucleotides, the CDR3 is TGTGCCACCAGCAGAGATTTAGCCAACGGCCGCAATCAGCCCCAGCATTTT. Protein sequence: CATSRDLANGRNQPQHF.

This clone was seen just once. The J gene is TRBJ2-2, the V gene TRBV28, with 9 bases aligning to TRBD2. CDR1 and CDR2 from the germline V gene are MDHEN and SYDVKM. V shed 8 bases and J 3 bases; nucleotides not matched to a gene: 10. The CDR3 spans 16 residues. As DNA, the CDR3 is TGTGCCAGCTCTTTAATTAGCGGGAGAGACACCGGGGAGCTGTTTTTT. Protein: CASSLISGRDTGELFF. Looking up the rest from reference TRBV28 and TRBJ2-2 gives the full variable domain: DVKVTQSSRYLVKRTGEKVFLECVQDMDHENMFWYRQDPGLGLRLIYFSYDVKMKEKGDIPEGYSVSREKKERFSLILESASTNQTSMYLCASSLISGRDTGELFFGEGSRLTVL.

The rearrangement joins TRBV7-3 to TRBJ1-2; TRBD1 matches 10 bases. The germline gives CDR1 SGHTA, CDR2 FQGTGA. V lost 5 bases and J lost 4; bases outside the gene matches: 7. This CDR3 has 15 residues. This CDR3 reads CASSPPWTGGYGYTF. The CDR3 bases are TGTGCCAGCAGCCCCCCGTGGACAGGGGGCTATGGCTACACCTTC.